The 4 T cell receptor beta chains in this list originate from one sample, sequenced in a study of blood T cells in healthy people across ages (dated by TCRdb to about 2015). To prepare the library, 5' RACE was applied. TCRdb shows the sequencer as Illumina HiSeq 2500. A second roughly 6 to 12 cycle PCR used a sample-barcoded 5' primer and a J-beta primer mix. TCRdb reworked the public reads: Q25 trimming with fastp, MiXCR clone assembly, productive beta chains retained. Rows merge per CDR3 protein into single entries with the most common DNA and genes. The sample yields about 1.5 million distinct CDR3 sequences; roughly 43% were counted once. Of the sample, 4% falls within the top ten clones. Sequencing was done on a sample of blood. These receptor sequences come from a woman aged 18-30 years in good health.

This clonotype was found a few times. CDR3 region: CASSFLAGGPETQYF. CDR3 coding DNA: TGTGCCAGCAGTTTTCTAGCGGGAGGGCCGGAGACCCAGTACTTC. The chain employs TRBV12-3 or TRBV12-4 and TRBJ2-5, with 12 nucleotides matching TRBD2. J gave up 5 bases and V 3 bases, and 4 bases lay outside the gene matches. This CDR3 has 15 residues.

This clonotype was seen a single time. The chain joins TRBV12-3 or TRBV12-4 to TRBJ1-1, with D perhaps matching TRBD1 (5 bases). V lost 1 base, J lost 4 bases, and 13 bases lay in between. This CDR3 spans 15 amino acids. The CDR3 region has the DNA TGTGCCAGCAGTTTAGGGGGGGGACTCCCCACTGAAGCTTTCTTT. Amino acid sequence: CASSLGGGLPTEAFF.

The table lists this clonotype with a few counts. V and J are TRBV29-1 and TRBJ2-7; D is unresolved. The CDR3 spans 13 residues. Trimming stripped 0 bases from V and 9 bases from J, with 15 bases between. Per the germline V gene, CDR1 is SQVTM and CDR2 is ANQGSEA. CDR3 amino acids: CSVEEPPTVGQYF. The DNA of the CDR3 is TGCAGCGTTGAAGAACCACCAACCGTAGGGCAGTACTTC.

The chain has TRBV7-9 and TRBJ1-2; TRBD1 might be the D (5 bases). From germline, CDR1 is SEHNR and CDR2 FQNEAQ (reference sequence). V lost 6 bases to trimming and J lost 5 bases, with 13 bases between them. The CDR3 is made up of 13 amino acids. The CDR3 is CASSRGVIYGYTF. CDR3 DNA: TGTGCCAGCAGTAGGGGTGTAATATATGGCTACACCTTC.